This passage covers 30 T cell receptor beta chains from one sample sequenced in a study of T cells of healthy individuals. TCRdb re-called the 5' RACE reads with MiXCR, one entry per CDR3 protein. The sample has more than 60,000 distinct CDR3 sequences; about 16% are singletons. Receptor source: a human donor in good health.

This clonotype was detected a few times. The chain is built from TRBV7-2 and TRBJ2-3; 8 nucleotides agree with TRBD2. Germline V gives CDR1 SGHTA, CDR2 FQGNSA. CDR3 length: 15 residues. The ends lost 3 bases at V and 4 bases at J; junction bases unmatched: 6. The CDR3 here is CASSFGAGVSDTQYF. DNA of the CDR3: TGTGCCAGCAGCTTCGGAGCGGGAGTTTCAGATACGCAGTATTTT. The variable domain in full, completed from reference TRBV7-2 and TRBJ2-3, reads GAGVSQSPSNKVTEKGKDVELRCDPISGHTALYWYRQSLGQGLEFLIYFQGNSAPDKSGLPSDRFSAERTGGSVSTLTIQRTQQEDSAVYLCASSFGAGVSDTQYFGPGTRLTVL.

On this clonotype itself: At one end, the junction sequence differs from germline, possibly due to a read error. The CDR3 here is CASSPGYGAIF. In nucleotides, the CDR3 is TGTGCCAGCTCACCAGGGTATGGCGCGATTTTT. The chain carries TRBV18 and TRBJ1-4; D ambiguous. CDR1 and CDR2 from the germline V gene are KGHSH and LQKENI. The CDR3 has 11 residues.

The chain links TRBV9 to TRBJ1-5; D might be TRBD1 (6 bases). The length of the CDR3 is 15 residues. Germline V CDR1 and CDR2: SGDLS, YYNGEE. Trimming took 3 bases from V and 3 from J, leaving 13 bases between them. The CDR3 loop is CASSADTGHNQPQHF. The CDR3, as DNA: TGTGCCAGCAGCGCAGATACAGGGCACAATCAGCCCCAGCATTTT.

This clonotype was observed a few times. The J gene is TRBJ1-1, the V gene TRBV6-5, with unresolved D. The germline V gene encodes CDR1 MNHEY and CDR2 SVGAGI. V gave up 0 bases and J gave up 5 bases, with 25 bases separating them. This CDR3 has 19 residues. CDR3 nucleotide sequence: TGTGCCAGCAGTTACTCGATTCGATCGGTCAGGTACCTCAAGACTGAAGCTTTCTTT. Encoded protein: CASSYSIRSVRYLKTEAFF.

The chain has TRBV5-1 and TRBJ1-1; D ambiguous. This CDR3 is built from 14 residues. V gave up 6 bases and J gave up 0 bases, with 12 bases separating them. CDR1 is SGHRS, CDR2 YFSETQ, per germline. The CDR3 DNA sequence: TGCGCCAGCAACGGCGGCAAACTGAACACTGAAGCTTTCTTT. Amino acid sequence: CASNGGKLNTEAFF.

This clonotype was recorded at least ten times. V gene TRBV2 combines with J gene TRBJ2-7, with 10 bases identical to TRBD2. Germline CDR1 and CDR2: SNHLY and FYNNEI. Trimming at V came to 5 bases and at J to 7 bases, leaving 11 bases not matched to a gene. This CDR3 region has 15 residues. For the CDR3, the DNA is TGTGCCAGCAGTCCCCGGGAGGCTAGCGGGGGTGAGCAGTACTTC. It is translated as CASSPREASGGEQYF. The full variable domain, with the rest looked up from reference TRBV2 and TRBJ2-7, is EPEVTQTPSHQVTQMGQEVILRCVPISNHLYFYWYRQILGQKVEFLVSFYNNEISEKSEIFDDQFSVERPDGSNFTLKIRSTKLEDSAMYFCASSPREASGGEQYFGPGTRLTVT.

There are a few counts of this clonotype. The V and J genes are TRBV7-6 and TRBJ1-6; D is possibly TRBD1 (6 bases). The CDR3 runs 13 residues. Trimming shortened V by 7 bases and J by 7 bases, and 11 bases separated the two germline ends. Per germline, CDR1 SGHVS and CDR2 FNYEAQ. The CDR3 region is CASTTGRNSPLHF. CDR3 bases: TGTGCCAGCACCACAGGGAGGAATTCACCCCTCCACTTT.

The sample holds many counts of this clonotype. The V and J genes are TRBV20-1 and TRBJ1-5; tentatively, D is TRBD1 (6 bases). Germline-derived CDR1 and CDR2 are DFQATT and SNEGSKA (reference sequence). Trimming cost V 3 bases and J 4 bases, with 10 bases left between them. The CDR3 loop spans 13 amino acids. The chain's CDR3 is CSARPGANQPQHF. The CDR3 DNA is TGCAGTGCTAGGCCAGGGGCGAATCAGCCCCAGCATTTT.

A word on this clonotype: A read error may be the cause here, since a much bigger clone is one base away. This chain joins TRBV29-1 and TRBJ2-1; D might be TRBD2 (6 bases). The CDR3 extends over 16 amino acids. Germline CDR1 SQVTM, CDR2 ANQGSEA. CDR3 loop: CSVVPSALYPYNGQFF. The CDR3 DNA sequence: TGCAGCGTTGTGCCTAGCGCATTATACCCCTACAATGGGCAGTTCTTC.

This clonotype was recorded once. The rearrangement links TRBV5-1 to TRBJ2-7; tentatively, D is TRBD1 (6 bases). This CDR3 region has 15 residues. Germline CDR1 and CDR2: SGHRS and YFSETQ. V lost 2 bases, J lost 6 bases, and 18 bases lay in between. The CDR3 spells CASSLRRDTASEQYF. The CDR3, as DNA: TGCGCCAGCAGCTTACGCCGGGACACGGCCTCCGAGCAGTACTTC.

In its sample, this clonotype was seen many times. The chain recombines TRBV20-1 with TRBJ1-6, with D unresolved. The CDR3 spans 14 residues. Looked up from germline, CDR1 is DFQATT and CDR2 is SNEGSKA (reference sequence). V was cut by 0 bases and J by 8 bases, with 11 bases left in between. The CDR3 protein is CSARERRVHSPLHF. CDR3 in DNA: TGCAGTGCTAGAGAGAGAAGGGTGCATTCACCCCTCCACTTT.

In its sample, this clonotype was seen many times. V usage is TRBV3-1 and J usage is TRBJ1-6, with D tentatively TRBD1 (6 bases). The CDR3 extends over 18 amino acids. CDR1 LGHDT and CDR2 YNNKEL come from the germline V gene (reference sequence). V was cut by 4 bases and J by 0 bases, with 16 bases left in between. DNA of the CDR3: TGTGCCAGCAGCCCGCGACAGGTTTGGAACTCCTATAATTCACCCCTCCACTTT. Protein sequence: CASSPRQVWNSYNSPLHF.

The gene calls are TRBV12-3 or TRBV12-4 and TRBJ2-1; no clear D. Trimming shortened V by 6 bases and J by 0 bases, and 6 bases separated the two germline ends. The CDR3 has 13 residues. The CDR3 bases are TGTGCCAGCAGGCAACCCTCCTACAATGAGCAGTTCTTC. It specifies CASRQPSYNEQFF.

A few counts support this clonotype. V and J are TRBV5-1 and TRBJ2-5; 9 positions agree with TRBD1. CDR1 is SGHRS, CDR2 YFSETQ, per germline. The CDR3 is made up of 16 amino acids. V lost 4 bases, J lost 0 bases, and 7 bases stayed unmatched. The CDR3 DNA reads TGCGCCAGCAGCCCACGGACAGGGGCCTACCAAGAGACCCAGTACTTC. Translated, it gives CASSPRTGAYQETQYF.

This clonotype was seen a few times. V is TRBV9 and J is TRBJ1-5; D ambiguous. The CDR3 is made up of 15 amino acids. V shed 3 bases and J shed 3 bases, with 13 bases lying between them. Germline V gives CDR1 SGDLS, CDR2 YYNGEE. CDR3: CASSGGGAVNQPQHF. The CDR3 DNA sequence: TGTGCCAGCAGCGGCGGAGGAGCAGTCAATCAGCCCCAGCATTTT. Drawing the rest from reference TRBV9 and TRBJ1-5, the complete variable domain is DSGVTQTPKHLITATGQRVTLRCSPRSGDLSVYWYQQSLDQGLQFLIQYYNGEERAKGNILERFSAQQFPDLHSELNLSSLELGDSALYFCASSGGGAVNQPQHFGDGTRLSIL.

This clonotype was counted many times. CDR3 in DNA: TGTGCCTGGAGCTCCCCTCTGGTCGAGCAGTACTTC. It is translated as CAWSSPLVEQYF. The chain couples TRBV30 to TRBJ2-7; D not resolved. Trimming removed 3 bases at V and 6 bases at J, with 12 bases between. The germline gives CDR1 GTSNPN, CDR2 SVGIG (reference sequence). The CDR3 extends over 12 amino acids.

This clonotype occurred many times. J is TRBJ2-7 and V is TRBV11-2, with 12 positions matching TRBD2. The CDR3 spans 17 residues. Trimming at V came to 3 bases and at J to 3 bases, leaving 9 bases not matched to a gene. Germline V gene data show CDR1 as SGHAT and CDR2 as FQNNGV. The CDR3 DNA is TGTGCCAGCAGCTTTGAGTCCGGGACTAGCGGGTTCTACGAGCAGTACTTC. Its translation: CASSFESGTSGFYEQYF. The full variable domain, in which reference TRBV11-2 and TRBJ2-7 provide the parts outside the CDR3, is EAGVAQSPRYKIIEKRQSVAFWCNPISGHATLYWYQQILGQGPKLLIQFQNNGVVDDSQLPKDRFSAERLKGVDSTLKIQPAKLEDSAVYLCASSFESGTSGFYEQYFGPGTRLTVT.

CDR3 loop: CASSPTLGQGGSTNEKLFF. The DNA of the CDR3 is TGTGCCAGCAGTCCAACCCTTGGGCAGGGAGGTTCGACTAATGAAAAACTGTTTTTT. This chain links TRBV12-3 or TRBV12-4 with TRBJ1-4; D is possibly TRBD1 (5 bases). Trimming stripped 5 bases from V and 2 bases from J, with 24 bases between. The CDR3 length is 19 residues.

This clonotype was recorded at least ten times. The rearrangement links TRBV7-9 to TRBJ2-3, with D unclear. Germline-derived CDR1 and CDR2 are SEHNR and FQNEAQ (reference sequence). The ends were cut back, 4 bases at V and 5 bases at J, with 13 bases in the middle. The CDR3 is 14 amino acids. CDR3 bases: TGTGCCAGCAGCTCCTGGGGTGGAATAGATACGCAGTATTTT. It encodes CASSSWGGIDTQYF.

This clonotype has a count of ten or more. The CDR3 sequence is CASSSTGGQTLYGYTF. Written as DNA, the CDR3 is TGTGCCAGCAGTTCGACAGGGGGCCAAACACTCTATGGCTACACCTTC. The chain combines TRBV12-3 or TRBV12-4 with TRBJ1-2, with 10 bases identical to TRBD1. J gave up 4 bases and V 4 bases, and 9 bases lay outside the gene matches. This CDR3 comprises 16 residues.

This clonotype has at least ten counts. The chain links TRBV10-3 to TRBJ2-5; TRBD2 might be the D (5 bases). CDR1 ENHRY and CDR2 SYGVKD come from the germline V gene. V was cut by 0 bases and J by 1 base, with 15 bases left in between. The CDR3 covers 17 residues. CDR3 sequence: CAISESAPGTFQETQYF. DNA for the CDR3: TGTGCCATCAGTGAGTCGGCGCCGGGAACATTCCAAGAGACCCAGTACTTC.

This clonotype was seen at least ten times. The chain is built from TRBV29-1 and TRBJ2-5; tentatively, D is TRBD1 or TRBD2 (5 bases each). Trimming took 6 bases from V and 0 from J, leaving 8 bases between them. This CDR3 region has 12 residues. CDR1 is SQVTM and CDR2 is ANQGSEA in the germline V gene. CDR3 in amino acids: CSVGPNQETQYF. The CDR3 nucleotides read TGCAGCGTGGGACCGAACCAAGAGACCCAGTACTTC.

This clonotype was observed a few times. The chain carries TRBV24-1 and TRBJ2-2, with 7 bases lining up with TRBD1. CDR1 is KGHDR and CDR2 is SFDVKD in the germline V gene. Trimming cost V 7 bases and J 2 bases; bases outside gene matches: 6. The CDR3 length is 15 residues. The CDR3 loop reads CATRDRETNTGELFF. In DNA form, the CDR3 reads TGTGCCACCAGAGACAGGGAAACAAACACCGGGGAGCTGTTTTTT.

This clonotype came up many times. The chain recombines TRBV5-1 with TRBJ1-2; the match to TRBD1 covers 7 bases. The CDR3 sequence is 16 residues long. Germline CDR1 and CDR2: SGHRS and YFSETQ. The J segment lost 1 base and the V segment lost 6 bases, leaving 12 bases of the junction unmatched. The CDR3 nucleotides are TGCGCCAGCAAACCGCAGTTGGGACAGTTTAACTATGGCTACACCTTC. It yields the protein CASKPQLGQFNYGYTF.

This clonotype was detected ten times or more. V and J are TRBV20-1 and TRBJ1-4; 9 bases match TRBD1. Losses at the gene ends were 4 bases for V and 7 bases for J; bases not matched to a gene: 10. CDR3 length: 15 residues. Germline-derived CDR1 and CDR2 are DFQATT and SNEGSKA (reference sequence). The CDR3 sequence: CSATPGTGTGEKLFF. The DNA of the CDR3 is TGCAGTGCTACCCCCGGGACAGGGACGGGTGAAAAACTGTTTTTT.

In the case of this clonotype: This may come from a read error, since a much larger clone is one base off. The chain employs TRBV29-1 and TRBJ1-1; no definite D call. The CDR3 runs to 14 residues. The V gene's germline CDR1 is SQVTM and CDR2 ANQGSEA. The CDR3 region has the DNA TGCAGCGTTGAACGCAGACTCCTGAACACTGAAGCTTTATTT. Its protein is CSVERRLLNTEALF.

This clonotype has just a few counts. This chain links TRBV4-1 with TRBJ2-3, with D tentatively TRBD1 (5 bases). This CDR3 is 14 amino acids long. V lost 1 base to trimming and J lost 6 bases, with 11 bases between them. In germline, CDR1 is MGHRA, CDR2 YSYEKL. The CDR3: CASSQVGPRDTQYF. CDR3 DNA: TGCGCCAGCAGCCAAGTGGGGCCTCGTGATACGCAGTATTTT.

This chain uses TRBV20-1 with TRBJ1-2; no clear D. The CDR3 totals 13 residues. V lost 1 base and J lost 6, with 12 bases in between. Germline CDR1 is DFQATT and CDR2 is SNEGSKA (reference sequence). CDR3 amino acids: CSARAQGSHGYTF. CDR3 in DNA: TGCAGTGCTAGAGCACAAGGGTCCCATGGCTACACCTTC.

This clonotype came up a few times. CDR3 sequence (DNA): TGCGCCAGCAGCCAAGACCTGAGGGGCTCTGGAAACACCATATATTTT. Protein product: CASSQDLRGSGNTIYF. The gene calls are TRBV4-3 and TRBJ1-3, with a tentative D call TRBD1 (5 bases). Trimming took 0 bases from V and 0 from J, leaving 9 bases between them. This CDR3 has 16 amino acids. Germline V gene data show CDR1 as LGHNA and CDR2 as YSLEER.

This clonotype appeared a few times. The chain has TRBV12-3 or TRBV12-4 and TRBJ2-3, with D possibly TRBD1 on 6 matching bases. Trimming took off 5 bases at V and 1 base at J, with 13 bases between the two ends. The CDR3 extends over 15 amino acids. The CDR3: CASSRTDSGTDTQYF. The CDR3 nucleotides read TGTGCCAGCAGTAGGACAGACTCGGGCACAGATACGCAGTATTTT.